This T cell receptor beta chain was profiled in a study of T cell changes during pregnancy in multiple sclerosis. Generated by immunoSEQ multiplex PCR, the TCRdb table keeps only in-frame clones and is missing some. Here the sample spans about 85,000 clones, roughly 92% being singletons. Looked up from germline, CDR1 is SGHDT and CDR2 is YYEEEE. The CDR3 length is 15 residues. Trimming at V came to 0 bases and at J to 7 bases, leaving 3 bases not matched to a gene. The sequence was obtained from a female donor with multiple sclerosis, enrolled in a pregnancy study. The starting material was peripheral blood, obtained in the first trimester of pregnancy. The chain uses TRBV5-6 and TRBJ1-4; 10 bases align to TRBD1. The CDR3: CASSLVGTGAEKLFF. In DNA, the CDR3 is TGTGCCAGCAGCTTGGTCGGGACAGGGGCTGAAAAACTGTTTTTT. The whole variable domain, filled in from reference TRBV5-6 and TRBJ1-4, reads DAGVTQSPTHLIKTRGQQVTLRCSPKSGHDTVSWYQQALGQGPQFIFQYYEEEERQRGNFPDRFSGHQFPNYSSELNVNALLLGDSALYLCASSLVGTGAEKLFFGSGTQLSVL.